The subject of this entry is one TCR beta chain. Original methodology: For nucleated cells, counts were estimated from reference gene primer amplification. Profiled with immunoSEQ multiplex PCR; TCRdb holds only in-frame clones, not every one. For V, J and clone size, that table is used; D and trimming come from the DNA. The sample yields about 150,000 clones, more than 80% seen once. The germline V gene has CDR1 MNHNS and CDR2 SASEGT. The CDR3 consists of 15 residues. Germline trimming cut 1 base from V and 5 bases from J; bases unmatched to any gene: 1. This specimen comes from a study of blood T cell repertoires in COVID-19. Whole-study context: Samples of COVID-19 (acute and convalescent) were obtained from the United States, Italy and Spain. The cDNA or gDNA used as material had been derived from T cells, B-cell-depleted T cells, or PBMCs.

The sample was peripheral blood. This sequence was found in a woman aged 40-49 years with acute or convalescent COVID-19. The chain carries TRBV6-1 and TRBJ1-5, with 11 nucleotides matching TRBD1. The CDR3 region has the DNA TGTGCCAGCAGTGAAGGGACAGGGGGCGATCAGCCCCAGCATTTT. It yields the protein CASSEGTGGDQPQHF.